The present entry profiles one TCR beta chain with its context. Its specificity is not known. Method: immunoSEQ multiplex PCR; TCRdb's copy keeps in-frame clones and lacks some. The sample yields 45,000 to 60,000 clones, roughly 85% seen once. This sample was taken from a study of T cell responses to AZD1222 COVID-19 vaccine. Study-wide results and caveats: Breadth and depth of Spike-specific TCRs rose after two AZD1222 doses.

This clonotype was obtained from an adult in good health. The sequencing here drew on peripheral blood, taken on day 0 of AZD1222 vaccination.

The CDR3, as DNA: TGTGCCAGCAGTATTATACAGGGTTCTCCGCAAAAACTGTTTTTT. Protein: CASSIIQGSPQKLFF. The chain uses TRBV27 and TRBJ1-4; possible D gene TRBD1, 6 bases. The CDR3 sequence is 15 residues long. Trimming shortened V by 5 bases and J by 9 bases, and 19 bases separated the two germline ends. CDR1 is MNHEY, CDR2 SMNVEV, per germline (reference sequence).